The 25 T cell receptor beta chains below were found in one sample sequenced in a study of T cell responses to AZD1222 COVID-19 vaccine. Libraries were prepared by immunoSEQ multiplex PCR; TCRdb keeps only in-frame clonotypes and omits some of them. The sample consists of some 180,000 clones, roughly nine tenths of them appearing once. The sample in question was peripheral blood, obtained 28 days after the second AZD1222 dose. Receptors originate from an adult who received the AZD1222 COVID-19 vaccine.

This chain uses TRBV10-2 with TRBJ1-1; 9 nucleotides agree with TRBD1. With V trimmed by 3 bases and J by 4 bases, 6 bases remained unmatched. The CDR3 has 15 amino acids. CDR1 is WSHSY and CDR2 is SAAADI in the germline V gene. For the CDR3, the DNA is TGCGCCAGCAGTGATTGGGACAGGGTATCCACTGAAGCTTTCTTT. As protein: CASSDWDRVSTEAFF.

The chain links TRBV5-1 to TRBJ1-1; possibly TRBD1 for D (5 bases). Trimming took off 3 bases at V and 1 base at J, with 13 bases between the two ends. Germline lookup yields CDR1 SGHRS and CDR2 YFSETQ. The CDR3 length is 15 residues. CDR3 sequence reads: CASSSRALGNTEAFF. The CDR3 DNA sequence: TGCGCCAGCAGCTCCAGGGCGTTGGGGAACACTGAAGCTTTCTTT.

This sequence joins TRBV19 and TRBJ2-7, with D perhaps TRBD2 (5 bases). V was shortened by 3 bases and J by 0 bases, with 12 bases between the two germline ends. This CDR3 is built from 15 residues. In germline, CDR1 is LNHDA, CDR2 SQIVND (reference sequence). The CDR3 region is CASSIRGKASYEQYF. The CDR3 nucleotides read TGTGCCAGTAGTATTCGAGGGAAGGCCTCCTACGAGCAGTACTTC.

The CDR3 DNA reads TGTGCCAGCAGCTTTCCTGGGCGCGGGGACTACAATGAGCAGTTCTTC. Its protein product is CASSFPGRGDYNEQFF. The genes are TRBV7-2 and TRBJ2-1, with D maybe TRBD2 (6 bases). The CDR3 contains 16 residues. Trimming removed 3 bases from V and 3 bases from J, with 15 bases in between. Germline V CDR1 and CDR2: SGHTA, FQGNSA. Full variable domain (rest looked up from reference TRBV7-2 and TRBJ2-1): GAGVSQSPSNKVTEKGKDVELRCDPISGHTALYWYRQSLGQGLEFLIYFQGNSAPDKSGLPSDRFSAERTGGSVSTLTIQRTQQEDSAVYLCASSFPGRGDYNEQFFGPGTRLTVL.

CDR3 protein: CASAGTGANVLTF. As DNA, the CDR3 is TGTGCCAGTGCCGGGACAGGGGCCAACGTCCTGACTTTC. This chain connects TRBV19 to TRBJ2-6; D is possibly TRBD1 (6 bases). V was cut by 8 bases and J by 4 bases, with 9 bases left in between. CDR1 is LNHDA and CDR2 is SQIVND in the germline V gene (reference sequence). This CDR3 comprises 13 residues.

This clone was observed a single time. V usage is TRBV14 and J usage is TRBJ2-1, with D maybe TRBD2 (5 bases). CDR1 is SGHDN, CDR2 FVKESK, per germline. Trimming pared 4 bases from V and 8 bases from J, leaving 24 bases between. The CDR3 has 17 residues. This chain's CDR3 is CASSLGAFLRSGYEQFF. In DNA, the CDR3 is TGTGCCAGCAGCCTGGGAGCTTTTCTGCGTTCCGGCTATGAGCAGTTCTTC. Full variable domain (missing parts from reference TRBV14 and TRBJ2-1): EAGVTQFPSHSVIEKGQTVTLRCDPISGHDNLYWYRRVMGKEIKFLLHFVKESKQDESGMPNNRFLAERTGGTYSTLKVQPAELEDSGVYFCASSLGAFLRSGYEQFFGPGTRLTVL.

The gene calls are TRBV6-5 and TRBJ1-2; TRBD1 matches at 9 bases. The CDR3 is 15 residues long. Trimming cost V 4 bases and J 7 bases; bases outside gene matches: 10. Germline loops: CDR1 MNHEY, CDR2 SVGAGI. The CDR3 here is CASSLGQGLGGGYTF. The DNA of the CDR3 is TGTGCCAGCAGTTTGGGACAGGGCCTTGGCGGTGGCTACACCTTC.

The V and J genes are TRBV27 and TRBJ2-1; D not resolved. This CDR3 comprises 12 residues. CDR1 and CDR2 (germline): MNHEY, SMNVEV (reference sequence). The V gene lost 3 bases and the J gene lost 9 bases, with 9 bases spanning the gap. CDR3 residues: CASSFPRGEQFF. The CDR3 DNA reads as TGTGCCAGCAGTTTCCCTCGAGGTGAGCAGTTCTTC.

Notes on this clone: One end of the junction is discordant with germline, which a read error may explain. The rearrangement uses TRBV2 and TRBJ1-1; weak D call: TRBD1 (6 bases). CDR1 SNHLY and CDR2 FYNNEI come from the germline V gene. CDR3 length: 15 residues. The chain's CDR3 is CDSRGLGLKNTEAFF. CDR3 coding DNA: TGTGACAGCAGGGGATTGGGATTGAAGAACACTGAAGCTTTCTTT.

The chain recombines TRBV30 with TRBJ1-3; weak D call: TRBD1 (5 bases). The germline V gene encodes CDR1 GTSNPN and CDR2 SVGIG (reference sequence). This CDR3 has 14 amino acids. Trimming removed 1 base at V and 0 bases at J, with 7 bases between. CDR3 coding DNA: TGTGCCTGGAGTGGACAGACCTCTGGAAACACCATATATTTT. This encodes CAWSGQTSGNTIYF.

The V call is TRBV2, the J call TRBJ2-6; weak D call: TRBD2 (5 bases). V shed 4 bases and J shed 2 bases, with 6 bases lying between them. This CDR3 is built from 14 residues. From germline, CDR1 is SNHLY and CDR2 FYNNEI. DNA for the CDR3: TGTGCCAGCAGTGTGGAGGCTGGGGCCAACGTCCTGACTTTC. It yields the protein CASSVEAGANVLTF.

This clone has only one observation. The genes are TRBV3-1 (or the pseudogene TRBV3-2) and TRBJ2-2; no clear D gene. V lost 1 base and J lost 4, with 7 bases in between. Germline loops: CDR1 LGHDT, CDR2 YNNKEL (reference sequence). This CDR3 contains 14 residues. The CDR3 reads CASSQGVPTGELFF. In DNA, the CDR3 is TGTGCCAGCAGCCAAGGGGTACCCACCGGGGAGCTGTTTTTT.

The chain is built from TRBV6-1 and TRBJ2-7; 9 bases are a match to TRBD1. Trimming removed 2 bases from V and 8 bases from J; junction bases left unmatched: 7. CDR1 is MNHNS and CDR2 is SASEGT in the germline V gene. The CDR3 is 14 residues long. CDR3: CASSEWGQGNQQYF. The CDR3 nucleotides are TGTGCCAGCAGTGAATGGGGACAGGGCAACCAGCAGTACTTC.

The gene calls are TRBV7-2 and TRBJ2-7, with D maybe TRBD1 (6 bases). Trimming took off 2 bases at V and 5 bases at J, with 13 bases between the two ends. The CDR3 extends over 14 amino acids. Germline V gene sequence: CDR1 SGHTA, CDR2 FQGNSA. This CDR3 is CASSLSRGVHEQYF. The CDR3 nucleotides are TGTGCCAGCAGCTTAAGCAGGGGCGTCCACGAGCAGTACTTC.

J is TRBJ2-7 and V is TRBV19; D is possibly TRBD1 (5 bases). V shed 1 base and J shed 7 bases, with 14 bases lying between them. CDR3 size: 14 residues. The germline V gene has CDR1 LNHDA and CDR2 SQIVND (reference sequence). The CDR3 sequence: CASSIGGSLMEQYF. The CDR3 DNA is TGTGCCAGTAGTATAGGGGGCAGCCTTATGGAGCAGTACTTC.

The chain couples TRBV9 to TRBJ1-2, with 10 bases aligning to TRBD1. Germline CDR1 and CDR2: SGDLS and YYNGEE. The CDR3 loop spans 15 amino acids. V lost 4 bases, J lost 5 bases, and 8 bases stayed unmatched. The CDR3 loop is CASSLTGTGAYGYTF. The DNA of the CDR3 is TGTGCCAGCAGCTTAACCGGGACAGGGGCATATGGCTACACCTTC. Based on the CDR3 plus reference TRBV9 and TRBJ1-2, the full variable domain is DSGVTQTPKHLITATGQRVTLRCSPRSGDLSVYWYQQSLDQGLQFLIQYYNGEERAKGNILERFSAQQFPDLHSELNLSSLELGDSALYFCASSLTGTGAYGYTFGSGTRLTVV.

The genes are TRBV18 and TRBJ2-5; 8 bases align to TRBD1. In germline, CDR1 is KGHSH, CDR2 LQKENI. The V gene end was trimmed by 3 bases and the J gene end by 3 bases; junction bases not matched to a gene: 9. This CDR3 comprises 16 residues. The DNA for the CDR3 is TGTGCCAGCTCACCGCCGATCAGGGGGCGGGAAGAGACCCAGTACTTC. It codes for CASSPPIRGREETQYF.

The V gene is TRBV5-5, the J gene TRBJ1-1, with D hard to call. Germline CDR1 and CDR2: SGHKS and YYEKEE (reference sequence). The CDR3 loop spans 13 amino acids. V was cut by 4 bases and J by 5 bases, with 12 bases left in between. CDR3 loop: CASSQIPKTEAFF. The CDR3 DNA sequence: TGTGCCAGCAGCCAAATTCCGAAGACTGAAGCTTTCTTT.

The chain has TRBV12-2 and TRBJ2-3; the table's D call of TRBD2 was not tested on the DNA. TRBV12-2 is labeled a pseudogene. The CDR3 spans 18 residues. The DNA for the CDR3 is TGTGCAAGTCGCTTAGCGCCCCCAGCGGGGGGGCGGTTAGATACGCAGTATTTT. It codes for CASRLAPPAGGRLDTQYF.

V is TRBV29-1 and J is TRBJ2-1; D remains unclear. V was clipped by 4 bases and J by 7 bases, with 8 bases between them. CDR1 and CDR2 from the germline V gene are SQVTM and ANQGSEA. CDR3 size: 11 residues. For the CDR3, the DNA is TGCAGCGTTGGTCTCAGGAATGAGCAGTTCTTC. The encoded protein is CSVGLRNEQFF.

In DNA form, the CDR3 reads TGTGCCAGCAGCCAACTCGGGACAGGCCTCAACACTGAAGCTTTCTTT. Translated: CASSQLGTGLNTEAFF. J is TRBJ1-1 and V is TRBV4-2, with 8 nucleotides matching TRBD1. After removal of 2 bases from V and 2 bases from J, the junction contained 7 bases not matched to a gene. The CDR3 spans 16 residues. Germline V gene sequence: CDR1 LGHNA, CDR2 YNFKEQ.

This sequence joins TRBV6-5 and TRBJ1-2, with D unresolved. The CDR3 sequence is 14 residues long. Trimming took off 4 bases at V and 7 bases at J, with 16 bases between the two ends. Per germline, CDR1 MNHEY and CDR2 SVGAGI. The CDR3 DNA reads as TGTGCCAGCAGTTCCCTGACGGACCGCCCTGGCTACACCTTC. It is translated as CASSSLTDRPGYTF.

The chain recombines TRBV19 with TRBJ1-5, with D possibly being TRBD1 (5 bases). The CDR3 has 14 residues. Germline lookup yields CDR1 LNHDA and CDR2 SQIVND (reference sequence). V was cut by 7 bases and J by 2 bases, with 12 bases left in between. Written as DNA, the CDR3 is TGTGCCAGTACGAAAAGGGGCGGCAATCAGCCCCAGCATTTT. Protein sequence: CASTKRGGNQPQHF.

This clone came up a few times. V is TRBV6-5 and J is TRBJ1-1, with 7 bases lining up with TRBD1. V shed 5 bases and J 1 base; nucleotides not matched to a gene: 7. The CDR3 consists of 15 residues. Per germline, CDR1 MNHEY and CDR2 SVGAGI. The DNA of the CDR3 is TGTGCCAGCAGTACCCACAGGGGAAGGAACACTGAAGCTTTCTTT. It yields the protein CASSTHRGRNTEAFF.

The chain carries TRBV6-1 and TRBJ2-7; TRBD2 is a possible D gene (5 bases). Trimming stripped 7 bases from V and 0 bases from J, with 13 bases between. Germline CDR1 reads MNHNS; CDR2 reads SASEGT. This CDR3 contains 14 residues. This chain's CDR3 is CASTGRAGSYEQYF. CDR3 nucleotide sequence: TGTGCCAGCACGGGAAGGGCCGGCTCCTACGAGCAGTACTTC.